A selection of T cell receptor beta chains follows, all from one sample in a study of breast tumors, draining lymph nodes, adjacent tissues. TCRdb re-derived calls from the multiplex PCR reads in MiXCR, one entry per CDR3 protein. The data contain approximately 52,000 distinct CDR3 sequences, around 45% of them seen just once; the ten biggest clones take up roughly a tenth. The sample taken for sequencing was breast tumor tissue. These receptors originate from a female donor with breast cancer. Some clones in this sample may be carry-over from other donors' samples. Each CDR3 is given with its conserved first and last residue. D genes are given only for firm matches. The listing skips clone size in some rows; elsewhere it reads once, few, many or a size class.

CASSFRGGNTEQFF	TGTGCCAGCAGCTTCAGGGGTGGGAACACTGAGCAGTTCTTC	NA	TRBV7-2	TRBJ2-1	NA
CSVLISGRNEQFF	TGCAGCGTCCTTATTAGCGGGAGGAATGAGCAGTTCTTC	many	TRBV29-1	TRBJ2-1	TRBD2
CASPHGIQETQYF	TGTGCCAGCCCACACGGGATACAAGAGACCCAGTACTTC	NA	TRBV7-8	TRBJ2-5	NA
CASNSRDQPQHF	TGTGCCAGTAACTCTCGGGATCAGCCCCAGCATTTT	many	TRBV19	TRBJ1-5	NA
CASSASQAGSSTDTQYF	TGCGCCAGCAGCGCTAGTCAGGCGGGTTCTAGCACAGATACGCAGTATTTT	many	TRBV5-1	TRBJ2-3	NA
CASSLRTQLYRGPGTEQFF	TGTGCCAGCAGCTTGCGGACCCAACTCTACCGTGGCCCGGGGACTGAGCAGTTCTTC	NA	TRBV6-2/TRBV6-3	TRBJ2-1	NA
CAWSTGRNEKLFF	TGTGCCTGGAGCACGGGACGGAATGAAAAACTGTTTTTT	many	TRBV30	TRBJ1-4	NA
CASSVGTGELGGYTF	TGTGCCAGCAGTGTAGGGACAGGGGAGTTGGGTGGCTACACCTTC	few	TRBV28	TRBJ1-2	TRBD1
CASSLDLTSRLEAFF	TGCGCCAGCAGTTTGGATTTGACGTCCCGGCTTGAAGCTTTCTTT	many	TRBV5-1	TRBJ1-1	NA
CASTPLQGHNSPLHF	TGTGCCAGCACACCACTTCAGGGTCATAATTCACCCCTCCACTTT	medium-sized	TRBV6-4	TRBJ1-6	NA
CASSPGLAGVGELFF	TGTGCCAGCAGTCCGGGACTAGCGGGGGTCGGGGAGCTGTTTTTT	NA	TRBV6-2/TRBV6-3	TRBJ2-2	TRBD2
CSARQGSYNEQFF	TGCAGTGCTAGACAAGGGAGCTACAATGAGCAGTTCTTC	NA	TRBV20-1	TRBJ2-1	NA
CAISEVGGAGGPSYEQYF	TGTGCCATCAGTGAAGTCGGGGGGGCGGGAGGGCCCTCCTACGAGCAGTACTTC	many	TRBV10-3	TRBJ2-7	TRBD2
CRPSGRGVTQYF	TGCAGACCTAGCGGGAGAGGTGTTACACAGTATTTT	NA	TRBV29-1	TRBJ2-3	TRBD2
CASSIRGVSGNTIYF	TGTGCCAGCAGTATTAGGGGAGTCTCTGGAAACACCATATATTTT	many	TRBV12-3/TRBV12-4	TRBJ1-3	NA
CASSSGSRADTQYF	TGTGCCAGCAGCTCGGGTAGTCGGGCAGATACGCAGTATTTT	many	TRBV9	TRBJ2-3	NA